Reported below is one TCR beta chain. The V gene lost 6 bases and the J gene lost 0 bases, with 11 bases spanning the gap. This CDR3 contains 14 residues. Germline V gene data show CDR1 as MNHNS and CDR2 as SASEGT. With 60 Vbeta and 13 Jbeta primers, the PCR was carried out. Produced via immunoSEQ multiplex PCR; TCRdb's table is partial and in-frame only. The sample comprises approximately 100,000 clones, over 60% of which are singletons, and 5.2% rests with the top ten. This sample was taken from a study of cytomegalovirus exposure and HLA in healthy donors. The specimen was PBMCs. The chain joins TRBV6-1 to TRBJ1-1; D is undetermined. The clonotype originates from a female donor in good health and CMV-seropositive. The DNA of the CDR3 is TGTGCCAGCAGGGCTGCGGAGATGAACACTGAAGCTTTCTTT. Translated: CASRAAEMNTEAFF.